The rows below give T cell receptor beta chains drawn from one sample of a study of cytomegalovirus exposure and HLA in healthy donors. Generated by immunoSEQ multiplex PCR, the TCRdb table keeps only in-frame clones and is missing some. The table lists more than 85,000 clones, around 15% of them singletons. Sequenced sample: PBMCs. These receptors came from a female donor in good health and CMV-seronegative. Each CDR3 is given with its conserved first and last residue. The order of the fields is CDR3 length, clone size, V gene, CDR3 protein. Clone size is shown for a subset of rows, as once, few, many or a class of expanded clone.

cdr3_length: 16
clone_size: once
v_call: TRBV7-2
cdr3_aa: CASSQTGLKYQETQYF

cdr3_length: 13
clone_size: .
v_call: TRBV28
cdr3_aa: CASRPGAVHGYTF

cdr3_length: 14
clone_size: .
v_call: TRBV5-4
cdr3_aa: CASSLQGGANVLTF

cdr3_length: 14
clone_size: few
v_call: TRBV30
cdr3_aa: CAWGGRGGPDTQYF

cdr3_length: 13
clone_size: .
v_call: TRBV5-1
cdr3_aa: CASRREMNTEAFF

cdr3_length: 14
clone_size: .
v_call: TRBV6-5
cdr3_aa: CASSYWDRPYEQYF

cdr3_length: 18
clone_size: .
v_call: TRBV2
cdr3_aa: CASSETSGRARAKNIQYF

cdr3_length: 16
clone_size: few
v_call: TRBV7-6
cdr3_aa: CASSAMTSLRGNEQFF

cdr3_length: 16
clone_size: few
v_call: TRBV6-5
cdr3_aa: CASSYSAGQGWLPLHF

cdr3_length: 13
clone_size: .
v_call: TRBV27
cdr3_aa: CASSFWGVGEQYF

cdr3_length: 13
clone_size: .
v_call: TRBV5-1
cdr3_aa: CASSGLRTDTQYF

cdr3_length: 14
clone_size: few
v_call: TRBV30
cdr3_aa: CAGLRDRGLDTQYF

cdr3_length: 17
clone_size: few
v_call: TRBV9
cdr3_aa: CASSEVLTSGPPATQYF

cdr3_length: 14
clone_size: .
v_call: TRBV6-5
cdr3_aa: CASRVRGTAYEQYF

cdr3_length: 14
clone_size: few
v_call: TRBV5-1
cdr3_aa: CASSLAQGASSYTF

cdr3_length: 14
clone_size: few
v_call: TRBV19
cdr3_aa: CASSIADEAYEQYF

cdr3_length: 12
clone_size: .
v_call: TRBV5-6
cdr3_aa: CASSLYSYEQYF

cdr3_length: 17
clone_size: few
v_call: TRBV30
cdr3_aa: CAWSIGFQVSTNYGYTF

cdr3_length: 14
clone_size: .
v_call: TRBV7-9
cdr3_aa: CASSSGGTNEKLFF

cdr3_length: 15
clone_size: .
v_call: TRBV7-2
cdr3_aa: CASSFALAGGNEQFF

cdr3_length: 14
clone_size: .
v_call: TRBV28
cdr3_aa: CASSFLTGNYGYTF

cdr3_length: 17
clone_size: .
v_call: TRBV30
cdr3_aa: CAWNPTVAGVGADTQYF

cdr3_length: 16
clone_size: .
v_call: TRBV6-6
cdr3_aa: CASSYSKEDLTDTQYF

cdr3_length: 16
clone_size: .
v_call: TRBV4-2
cdr3_aa: CASSQEPGVVTDTQYF

cdr3_length: 13
clone_size: few
v_call: TRBV29-1
cdr3_aa: CSVEGEGPPGYTF

cdr3_length: 16
clone_size: few
v_call: TRBV21-1
cdr3_aa: CASSKAAKGDQETQYF

cdr3_length: 13
clone_size: .
v_call: TRBV27
cdr3_aa: CASSLMWSQPQHF

cdr3_length: 13
clone_size: .
v_call: TRBV5-4
cdr3_aa: CASSTTVNTEAFF

cdr3_length: 15
clone_size: few
v_call: TRBV11-2
cdr3_aa: CASSPQGTANTEAFF

cdr3_length: 15
clone_size: .
v_call: TRBV4-1
cdr3_aa: CASSQSMAGSYEQYF

cdr3_length: 13
clone_size: .
v_call: TRBV28
cdr3_aa: CASSLGGSETQYF

cdr3_length: 15
clone_size: few
v_call: TRBV12-2
cdr3_aa: CASRLSKCRNSPLHF

cdr3_length: 15
clone_size: .
v_call: TRBV6-5
cdr3_aa: CASSPLGDSWDEQFF

cdr3_length: 17
clone_size: .
v_call: TRBV5-6
cdr3_aa: CASSLGSLRADQETQYF

cdr3_length: 12
clone_size: .
v_call: TRBV4-3
cdr3_aa: CASSQGRGREYF

cdr3_length: 12
clone_size: few
v_call: TRBV30
cdr3_aa: CAWSRGGDEAFF

cdr3_length: 13
clone_size: few
v_call: TRBV2
cdr3_aa: CASKIGGTDTQYF

cdr3_length: 16
clone_size: few
v_call: TRBV5-1
cdr3_aa: CASSFGDTTINYGYTF

cdr3_length: 13
clone_size: few
v_call: TRBV30
cdr3_aa: CAWSVSWQETQYF

cdr3_length: 15
clone_size: .
v_call: TRBV9
cdr3_aa: CASSVGGGFNYGYTF

cdr3_length: 17
clone_size: few
v_call: TRBV19
cdr3_aa: CASSIYWDSRSKHTQYF

cdr3_length: 16
clone_size: .
v_call: TRBV4-1
cdr3_aa: CASSQDLAGVRETQYF

cdr3_length: 15
clone_size: .
v_call: TRBV2
cdr3_aa: CASSAGHYSGNTIYF

cdr3_length: 15
clone_size: few
v_call: TRBV18
cdr3_aa: CASSRREVAYNEQFF

cdr3_length: 15
clone_size: .
v_call: TRBV9
cdr3_aa: CASTALGQINTEAFF

cdr3_length: 12
clone_size: .
v_call: TRBV30
cdr3_aa: CAWSVNGETQYF

cdr3_length: 16
clone_size: few
v_call: TRBV7-8
cdr3_aa: CASSLAVGAGAETQYF

cdr3_length: 14
clone_size: .
v_call: TRBV25-1
cdr3_aa: CASSESQGRAEAFF

cdr3_length: 16
clone_size: .
v_call: TRBV29-1
cdr3_aa: CSVSGGRGGDYNEQFF

cdr3_length: 14
clone_size: .
v_call: TRBV9
cdr3_aa: CASSVDGAGDEQYF

cdr3_length: 14
clone_size: .
v_call: TRBV11-2
cdr3_aa: CASSQGQGGGEQFF

cdr3_length: 16
clone_size: few
v_call: TRBV19
cdr3_aa: CASSRMTGGAYNEQFF

cdr3_length: 14
clone_size: .
v_call: TRBV15
cdr3_aa: CATSRRQGNQPQHF

cdr3_length: 17
clone_size: .
v_call: TRBV27
cdr3_aa: CASSPIYVAREVHEQYF

cdr3_length: 16
clone_size: .
v_call: TRBV2
cdr3_aa: CASSEGAGAPTDTQYF

cdr3_length: 14
clone_size: few
v_call: TRBV29-1
cdr3_aa: CSVLRQGDSEKLFF

cdr3_length: 14
clone_size: .
v_call: TRBV10-1
cdr3_aa: CASSDSQKPYGYTF

cdr3_length: 17
clone_size: .
v_call: TRBV15
cdr3_aa: CATSRDLGGGLGEKLFF

cdr3_length: 13
clone_size: .
v_call: TRBV6-5
cdr3_aa: CASSYPGTYEQYF